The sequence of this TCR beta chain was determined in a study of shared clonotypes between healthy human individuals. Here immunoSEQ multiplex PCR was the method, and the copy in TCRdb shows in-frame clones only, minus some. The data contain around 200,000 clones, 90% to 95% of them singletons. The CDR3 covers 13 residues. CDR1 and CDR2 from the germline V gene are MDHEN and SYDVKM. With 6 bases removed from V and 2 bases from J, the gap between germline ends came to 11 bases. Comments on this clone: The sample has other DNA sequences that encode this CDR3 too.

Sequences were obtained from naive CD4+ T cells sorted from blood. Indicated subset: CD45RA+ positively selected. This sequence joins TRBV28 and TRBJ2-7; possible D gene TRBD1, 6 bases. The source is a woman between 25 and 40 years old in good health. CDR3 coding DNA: TGTGCCAGCAGGACAGGTCCTACCTACGAGCAGTACTTC. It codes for CASRTGPTYEQYF.